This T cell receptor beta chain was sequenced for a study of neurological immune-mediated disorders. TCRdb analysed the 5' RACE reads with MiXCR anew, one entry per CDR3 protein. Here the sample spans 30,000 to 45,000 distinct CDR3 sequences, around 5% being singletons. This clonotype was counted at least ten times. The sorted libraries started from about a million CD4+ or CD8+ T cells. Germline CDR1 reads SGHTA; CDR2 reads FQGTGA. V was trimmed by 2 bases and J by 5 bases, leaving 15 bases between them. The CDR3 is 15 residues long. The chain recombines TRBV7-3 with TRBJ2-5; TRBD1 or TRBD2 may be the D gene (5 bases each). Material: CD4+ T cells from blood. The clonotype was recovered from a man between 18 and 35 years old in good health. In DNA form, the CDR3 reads TGTGCCAGCAGCTTATCTGGGGGAGCGGCTGAGACCCAGTACTTC. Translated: CASSLSGGAAETQYF.